Listed below are T cell receptor beta chains from one sample, sequenced in a study of T cell clonotyping in hematopoietic cell transplantation. Profiling relied on immunoSEQ multiplex PCR, and the TCRdb table lists in-frame clones only, not all of them. Of thousands of clones listed, approximately 91% are singletons. The material sequenced was peripheral blood mononuclear cells, taken 100 days after allogeneic stem cell transplant. Source of these receptors: a male patient between 40 and 49 years old who had an allogeneic stem cell transplant from an unrelated donor, so the T cells may come from the graft donor. Some clones in this sample may be carry-over from other donors' samples. The CDR3 runs from the conserved cysteine through the conserved F or W. The D gene is left open where the match is weak. Clone size appears in some rows only: once, few, many, or a class for an expanded clone.

V gene	J gene	D gene	clone size	CDR3 DNA	CDR3 protein
TRBV9	TRBJ1-2	-	-	TGTGCCAGCAGCGTCCGACTAACAGGGAACTATGGCTACACCTTC	CASSVRLTGNYGYTF
TRBV27	TRBJ1-1	-	-	TGTGCCAGCAGTTTGGGGACCGGCGAAGCTTTCTTT	CASSLGTGEAFF
TRBV25-1	TRBJ1-1	-	once	TGTGCCAGCGGACAGAACACTGAAGCTTTCTTT	CASGQNTEAFF
TRBV6-1	TRBJ2-7	-	-	TGTGCCAGCAGGGAGATGACACAGAAATACGAGCAGTACTTC	CASREMTQKYEQYF
TRBV10-3	TRBJ1-2	TRBD1	-	TGTGCCATCAGCCAGGGGGCGGATGGCTACACCTTC	CAISQGADGYTF
TRBV4-2	TRBJ2-1	TRBD2	-	TGTGCCAGCAGCCAAGGCTCCCAGCGGGGGGGGCCTGGGGAGCAGTTCTTC	CASSQGSQRGGPGEQFF
TRBV19	TRBJ2-1	TRBD2	-	TGTGCCAGTAGACGGTCCGGGACTAGCGGGGGAAAGCAGTTCTTC	CASRRSGTSGGKQFF
TRBV15	TRBJ2-7	-	-	TGTGCCACCAGCAGGGGGGGCCGGGCCTCCTACGAGCAGTACTTC	CATSRGGRASYEQYF
TRBV19	TRBJ2-6	-	-	TGTGCCAGTAGTATTAAGTCGTCCGGGGCCAACGTCCTGACTTTC	CASSIKSSGANVLTF
TRBV2	TRBJ2-7	-	once	TGTGCCAGCAGTGAAGCCCCGGGACACACCTACGAGCAGTACTTC	CASSEAPGHTYEQYF
TRBV5-8	TRBJ2-2	-	-	TGTGCCAGCAGCTTGTTCGGCAACACCGGGGAGCTGTTTTTT	CASSLFGNTGELFF
TRBV5-1	TRBJ1-2	-	-	TGCGCCAGCAGCCTTGACAGTGGTAGCTATGGCTACACCTTC	CASSLDSGSYGYTF
TRBV7-9	TRBJ2-7	TRBD1	-	TGTGCCAGCAGCCCACGATGGGGGACAGGGAACGAGCAGTACTTC	CASSPRWGTGNEQYF
TRBV6-5	TRBJ2-1	-	-	TGTGCCAGCAGTACCCCCAGACAGTCCAATGAGCAGTTCTTC	CASSTPRQSNEQFF
TRBV6-5	TRBJ2-7	-	-	TGTGCCAGCAGTCGACAGGGAGGGGAGCAGTACTTC	CASSRQGGEQYF
TRBV15	TRBJ2-5	TRBD2	-	TGTGCCACCAGCAGACACGGGAGGCGGGGCTACCAAGAGACCCAGTACTTC	CATSRHGRRGYQETQYF
TRBV6-4	TRBJ2-1	TRBD2	-	TGTGCCAGCAGTGAAACAGGGACTAGCGGGTACAATGAGCAGTTCTTC	CASSETGTSGYNEQFF
TRBV30	TRBJ1-6	TRBD1	-	TGTGCCTGGACCGAGACAGGGAATTCACCCCTCCACTTT	CAWTETGNSPLHF
TRBV28	TRBJ2-3	-	once	TGTGCCAGCAGTCACCACGGGGGCAACACAGATACGCAGTATTTT	CASSHHGGNTDTQYF
TRBV7-2	TRBJ1-1	-	-	TGTGCCAGCAGCCTGTTGGGACGTGAAGCTTTCTTT	CASSLLGREAFF
TRBV29-1	TRBJ1-2	TRBD1	once	TGCAGCGTTGAGCGGGGGACAGGGATGGATGGCTACACCTTC	CSVERGTGMDGYTF
TRBV5-6	TRBJ2-5	TRBD1	-	TGTGCCAGCAGCCCTCCCTTACTTGACAGGGGGCTGGAGACCCAGTACTTC	CASSPPLLDRGLETQYF
TRBV11-2	TRBJ2-4	-	-	TGTGCCAGCAGCTTAGAGAGGGGCCCCAAAAACATTCAGTACTTC	CASSLERGPKNIQYF
TRBV7-2	TRBJ1-5	-	-	TGTGCCAGCAGCCGGGGCGGCGGTCAGCCCCAGCATTTT	CASSRGGGQPQHF
TRBV7-2	TRBJ1-4	TRBD1	-	TGTGCCAGCAGCAGGACAGGGGGCGAAAAACTGTTTTTT	CASSRTGGEKLFF
TRBV6-5	TRBJ1-6	TRBD1	-	TGTGCCAGCAGTTACCGGGAGGGACAGAGGAATTCACCCCTCCACTTT	CASSYREGQRNSPLHF
TRBV5-1	TRBJ1-5	-	-	TGCGCCAGCAGCTCCTTGGGGGGGGAACAGCCCCAGCATTTT	CASSSLGGEQPQHF
TRBV2	TRBJ1-6	-	-	TGTGCCAGCAGCCTCAGTCCCTTTGAAGCCCTCCACTTT	CASSLSPFEALHF
TRBV6-5	TRBJ1-1	-	-	TGTGCCAGCAGTTACTTCGACCGGAACACTGAAGCTTTCTTT	CASSYFDRNTEAFF
TRBV30	TRBJ1-1	-	-	TGTGCCTGCCTTTGGGCGGTCACTGAAGCTTTCTTT	CACLWAVTEAFF
TRBV11-2	TRBJ2-3	-	-	TGTGCCAGCAGCTTAATAGGGGCAGATACGCAGTATTTT	CASSLIGADTQYF
TRBV4-3	TRBJ2-3	-	-	TGCGCCAGCAGCCAAGATCTAGAGGCAGATACGCAGTATTTT	CASSQDLEADTQYF
TRBV2	TRBJ1-2	-	-	TGTGCCAGCAGTCCTCGGACCGGCTACACCTTC	CASSPRTGYTF
TRBV5-4	TRBJ2-7	TRBD1	-	TGTGCCAGCAGCGGGGGGACAGGGCCTTGGGAAGAGCAGTACTTC	CASSGGTGPWEEQYF
TRBV5-1	TRBJ1-6	TRBD1	-	TGCGCCAGCAGATTTGCCAGGGGGGATTCACCCCTCCACTTT	CASRFARGDSPLHF
TRBV14	TRBJ2-1	TRBD2	-	TGTGCCAGCAGCCAAGATCGTCCAGCGGGGAGCTCCTACAATGAGCAGTTCTTC	CASSQDRPAGSSYNEQFF
TRBV4-3	TRBJ2-3	-	-	TGCGCCAGCAGCCAAGTGGCGGTTAGCACAGATACGCAGTATTTT	CASSQVAVSTDTQYF
TRBV29-1	TRBJ1-1	-	-	TGCAGCGTCACGGGGAACACTGAAGCTTTCTTT	CSVTGNTEAFF
TRBV5-6	TRBJ1-5	TRBD1	-	TGTGCCAGCAGCTTGAGAGGACAGGGGGTTCGTCAGCCCCAGCATTTT	CASSLRGQGVRQPQHF
TRBV30	TRBJ2-7	TRBD1	-	TGTGCCTGGAGTGAACAGGGGAACGAGCAGTACTTC	CAWSEQGNEQYF
TRBV7-6	TRBJ1-4	-	-	TGTGCCAGCAGCCGGAGGAGCGCGGATGAAAAACTGTTTTTT	CASSRRSADEKLFF
TRBV7-8	TRBJ2-6	-	-	TGTGCCAGCAGCCTCTCCGGACAGCAAAGTTCTGGGGCCAACGTCCTGACTTTC	CASSLSGQQSSGANVLTF
TRBV4-3	TRBJ1-2	-	-	TGCGCCAGCAGCCAAGTAGGCAAGGAATGGGGGGGCTACACCTTC	CASSQVGKEWGGYTF
TRBV30	TRBJ1-1	TRBD1	-	TGTGCCTGGAGCCTAACGGCAGGGGGCTTCATATTT	CAWSLTAGGFIF
TRBV29-1	TRBJ1-2	TRBD1	-	TGCAGCTTCCAAAACAGGGGCGGCTACACCTTC	CSFQNRGGYTF
TRBV6-1	TRBJ1-3	TRBD1	-	TGTGCCAGCAGTGAGAGGGACAGGGGTTGGGGCTCTGGAAACACCATATATTTT	CASSERDRGWGSGNTIYF
TRBV6-6	TRBJ2-2	-	-	TGTGCCAGCAGTTACTCTCAGAACACCGGGGAGCTGTTTTTT	CASSYSQNTGELFF
TRBV5-1	TRBJ1-5	-	-	TGCGCCAGCAGACCTGCGACGGGTAATCAGCCCCAGCATTTT	CASRPATGNQPQHF